This T cell receptor beta chain came from a study of T cell changes during pregnancy in multiple sclerosis. Profiled with immunoSEQ multiplex PCR; TCRdb holds only in-frame clones, not every one. In the table there are 75,000 to 95,000 clones, more than 85% of which are singletons. This clone showed up just a few times. The receptor was isolated from a female donor in good health, enrolled as a control in a pregnancy study. Sequences were derived from peripheral blood, sampled in the first trimester of pregnancy.

The DNA for the CDR3 is TGTGCCAGCAGCGTAGATCCGGGACAGGGATCCTACGAGCAGTACTTC. Amino acids: CASSVDPGQGSYEQYF. The V and J genes are TRBV9 and TRBJ2-7, with 9 bases identical to TRBD1. The CDR3 loop spans 16 amino acids. With V trimmed by 0 bases and J by 1 base, 5 bases remained unmatched. The V gene's germline CDR1 is SGDLS and CDR2 YYNGEE. Complete variable domain (other parts from reference TRBV9 and TRBJ2-7): DSGVTQTPKHLITATGQRVTLRCSPRSGDLSVYWYQQSLDQGLQFLIQYYNGEERAKGNILERFSAQQFPDLHSELNLSSLELGDSALYFCASSVDPGQGSYEQYFGPGTRLTVT.